This is a list of T cell receptor beta chains from one sample in a study of shared clonotypes between healthy human individuals. The repertoire was sequenced with immunoSEQ multiplex PCR; TCRdb's copy has only in-frame clones and lacks some. The sample records about 590,000 clones, over 95% being singletons. Specimen: naive CD8+ T cells sorted from blood. The receptors originated from a woman in her 30s in good health. CDR3s include the opening cysteine and the closing phenylalanine or tryptophan. The D gene is left open where the match is weak. The size entry is marked missing in some rows and otherwise reads once, few, many or a size class.

D gene,clone size,J gene,V gene,CDR3 DNA,CDR3 protein
TRBD1,-,TRBJ2-1,TRBV11-3,TGTGCCAGCAGCCTCCGGGACAGGTCATACAATGAGCAGTTCTTC,CASSLRDRSYNEQFF
TRBD1,once,TRBJ2-6,TRBV27,TGTGCCAGCAGTTTATCCGTAGGGACAGGGGTGGGGGCCAACGTCCTGACTTTC,CASSLSVGTGVGANVLTF
TRBD2,-,TRBJ2-1,TRBV28,TGTGCCAGCAGTCTATGGACTAGCGGGAGGGCCTACAATGAGCAGTTCTTC,CASSLWTSGRAYNEQFF
-,-,TRBJ1-5,TRBV28,TGTGCCAGCAGTTTAAAATTGGTCAATCAGCCCCAGCATTTT,CASSLKLVNQPQHF
-,-,TRBJ1-3,TRBV28,TGTGCCAGCAGTCGGCTTTATCTGGGGCGGAGCTCTGGAAACACCATATATTTT,CASSRLYLGRSSGNTIYF
-,-,TRBJ1-1,TRBV7-8,TGTGCCAGCAGCTTAGCCGCGGACCCCTCCAGCACTGAAGCTTTCTTT,CASSLAADPSSTEAFF
-,-,TRBJ2-7,TRBV5-1,TGCGCCAGCAGCTCGCCCGGGAGCCGAAGAACCTACGAGCAGTACTTC,CASSSPGSRRTYEQYF
-,-,TRBJ2-7,TRBV4-2,TGTGCCAGCAGCCAAGCCGGGGAGTCCTACGAGCAGTACTTC,CASSQAGESYEQYF
-,-,TRBJ1-2,TRBV5-1,TGCGCCAGCAGCTTTGGAAGCGGCTACACCTTC,CASSFGSGYTF
-,-,TRBJ2-7,TRBV2,TGTGCCAGCAGTCCGGGACCTAGCTCCTACGAGCAGTACTTC,CASSPGPSSYEQYF
TRBD2,once,TRBJ2-1,TRBV29-1,TGCAGCGTTGAGAAGGGACTAGCGGTATACAATGAGCAGTTCTTC,CSVEKGLAVYNEQFF
TRBD1,-,TRBJ2-7,TRBV15,TGTGCCACCAGCACTCAGGGGGACGAGCAGTACTTC,CATSTQGDEQYF
-,-,TRBJ2-3,TRBV2,TGTGCCAGCAGTGATAACCCCAGCCACGGTGTTGTTTCTAGGACCACAGATACGCAGTATTTT,CASSDNPSHGVVSRTTDTQYF
-,-,TRBJ2-3,TRBV27,TGTGCCAGCAGTTTATATTTGGGGGCTGTGTTGAAAGATACGCAGTATTTT,CASSLYLGAVLKDTQYF
-,-,TRBJ1-1,TRBV19,TGTGCCAGTAGTGGACAGCCGAACACTGAAGCTTTCTTT,CASSGQPNTEAFF
TRBD1,-,TRBJ1-2,TRBV12-5,TGTGCTAGTGGTGCCGGGACAGTAAATTCAGGCTACACCTTC,CASGAGTVNSGYTF
-,-,TRBJ1-2,TRBV5-4,TGTGCCAGCAGCCCGGGACACTCAGACTATGGCTACACCTTC,CASSPGHSDYGYTF
-,few,TRBJ1-4,TRBV14,TGTGCCAGCAGCCAGGGGGTTGAAAAACTGTTTTTT,CASSQGVEKLFF
-,-,TRBJ2-3,TRBV19,TGTGCCAGTAGTATAGTGCGGGCAGATACGCAGTATTTT,CASSIVRADTQYF
TRBD1,-,TRBJ1-5,TRBV19,TGTGCCAGTGCTGGGACAGGGTATCAGCCCCAGCATTTT,CASAGTGYQPQHF
-,-,TRBJ1-5,TRBV28,TGTGCCAGCAGTTTAGGGCAGAATAATCAGCCCCAGCATTTT,CASSLGQNNQPQHF
-,-,TRBJ1-1,TRBV12-2,TGTGCAAGTCGCTTAGTCCCAGGTGAAGCTTTCTTT,CASRLVPGEAFF
-,-,TRBJ1-5,TRBV19,TGTGCCAGTAGTATAGGACAGAGGAATCAGCCCCAGCATTTT,CASSIGQRNQPQHF
TRBD1,-,TRBJ2-3,TRBV2,TGTGCCAGCAGTGATTGGGGGACAGGCCGGACAGATACGCAGTATTTT,CASSDWGTGRTDTQYF
-,-,TRBJ2-7,TRBV29-1,TGCAGCGTTGAATGGGCGGGGCGGGACCACTACGAGCAGTACTTC,CSVEWAGRDHYEQYF
-,-,TRBJ1-2,TRBV4-1,TGCGCCAGCAGCAGTCAGAACCGAAAGACCTATGGCTACACCTTC,CASSSQNRKTYGYTF
-,once,TRBJ2-1,TRBV2,TGTGCCAGCAGGGACAATGAGCAGTTCTTC,CASRDNEQFF
-,-,TRBJ1-3,TRBV10-1,TGCGCCAGCAGTGAGTCACCGACACCAAGCTCTGGAAACACCATATATTTT,CASSESPTPSSGNTIYF
-,-,TRBJ2-7,TRBV10-3,TGTGCCATCAGTGTAACACGGGACAAGTCTCAAGATAACTCCTACGAGCAGTACTTC,CAISVTRDKSQDNSYEQYF
-,-,TRBJ1-1,TRBV18,TGTGCCAGCTCACCATCAAGAGGGGCGCTAGTGTCTGAAGCTTTCTTT,CASSPSRGALVSEAFF
TRBD2,-,TRBJ2-7,TRBV4-1,TGCGCCAGCAGCCAAGAAGGGCCGTCGGGGGGTAGCGGGCCAAGCTCCTACGAGCAGTACTTC,CASSQEGPSGGSGPSSYEQYF
-,-,TRBJ2-7,TRBV9,TGTGCCAGCAGAGGGACGCCCTACGAGCAGTACTTC,CASRGTPYEQYF
-,-,TRBJ1-1,TRBV5-5,TGTGCCAGCAGCTTGGCGGCAACCAGGGGGAACACTGAAGCTTTCTTT,CASSLAATRGNTEAFF
TRBD2,-,TRBJ2-7,TRBV7-9,TGTGCCAGCAGCGAAGGACTAGCTTACGAGCAGTACTTC,CASSEGLAYEQYF
-,-,TRBJ2-3,TRBV27,TGTGCCAGCAGTTTATCTTCCGTAGGTAGCGGAAGCACAGATACGCAGTATTTT,CASSLSSVGSGSTDTQYF
-,-,TRBJ2-1,TRBV7-9,TGTGCAGACCACTGGGGGCGGGACTCCTACAATGAGCAGTTCTTC,CADHWGRDSYNEQFF
-,-,TRBJ2-1,TRBV6-5,TGTGCCAGCAGTTACGGTGGGGAGAGTGGATACAATGAGCAGTTCTTC,CASSYGGESGYNEQFF